These 24 T cell receptor beta chains share one sample of origin, sequenced in a study of blood T cell repertoires in COVID-19. The table came from immunoSEQ multiplex PCR; TCRdb's copy has only in-frame clones and leaves some out. The table includes about 120,000 clones, approximately 90% detected once. What was sequenced was peripheral blood. These receptors all come from a woman aged 45-60 years with acute or convalescent COVID-19.

The chain has TRBV3-1 (or the pseudogene TRBV3-2) and TRBJ2-1; TRBD1 aligns across 10 bases. This CDR3 is 14 amino acids long. V dropped 3 bases and J dropped 7; count of bases not matched to a gene: 3. Germline CDR1 LGHDT, CDR2 YNNKEL (reference sequence). The chain's CDR3 is CASSQGQGFNEQFF. The CDR3 DNA is TGTGCCAGCAGCCAGGGACAGGGGTTTAATGAGCAGTTCTTC.

This chain connects TRBV7-2 to TRBJ1-2; TRBD1 might be the D (6 bases). The CDR3 has 13 amino acids. Germline V gives CDR1 SGHTA, CDR2 FQGNSA. With 1 base removed from V and 3 bases from J, the gap between germline ends came to 6 bases. CDR3 nucleotides: TGTGCCAGCAGCTTAGACAGGGACTATGGCTACACCTTC. Translation: CASSLDRDYGYTF.

V is TRBV24-1 and J is TRBJ2-5, with TRBD2 as a possible D gene (6 bases). Per the germline V gene, CDR1 is KGHDR and CDR2 is SFDVKD. Trimming took off 5 bases at V and 5 bases at J, with 17 bases between the two ends. CDR3 length: 15 residues. The CDR3, as DNA: TGTGCCACCAGTGGGCTGGGGACCCGGGGGGAGACCCAGTACTTC. It yields the protein CATSGLGTRGETQYF.

The chain has TRBV5-1 and TRBJ2-1; TRBD2 matches 12 bases. This CDR3 has 15 residues. Germline CDR1 is SGHRS and CDR2 is YFSETQ. The ends lost 3 bases at V and 7 bases at J; junction bases unmatched: 5. The CDR3 region has the DNA TGCGCCAGCAGCTCCGGGACTAGCGGGTGGAATGAGCAGTTCTTC. Translated, it gives CASSSGTSGWNEQFF.

J is TRBJ1-2 and V is TRBV7-2; 7 nucleotides match TRBD1. This CDR3 is 13 amino acids long. J gave up 7 bases and V 1 base, and 3 bases lay outside the gene matches. CDR1 is SGHTA, CDR2 FQGNSA, per germline. The CDR3 spells CASSLDRGGGYTF. DNA for the CDR3: TGTGCCAGCAGCTTAGACAGGGGAGGTGGCTACACCTTC.

In its sample, this clone was seen once. V usage is TRBV6-6 and J usage is TRBJ1-1; no clear D gene. V was pared by 3 bases and J by 6 bases, with 11 bases between. The germline V gene has CDR1 MNHNY and CDR2 SVGAGI (reference sequence). The CDR3 spans 13 residues. For the CDR3, the DNA is TGTGCCAGCAGTTATCTCGAGACATCTGAAGCTTTCTTT. It translates to CASSYLETSEAFF.

The chain carries TRBV7-9 and TRBJ1-4; 7 positions match TRBD1. Germline loops: CDR1 SEHNR, CDR2 FQNEAQ (reference sequence). Trimming removed 7 bases from V and 0 bases from J; junction bases left unmatched: 5. This CDR3 has 15 residues. CDR3 nucleotides: TGTGCCAGCACCCGAGGGACAGCAACTAATGAAAAACTGTTTTTT. Translated: CASTRGTATNEKLFF. The full variable domain, in which reference TRBV7-9 and TRBJ1-4 provide the parts outside the CDR3, is DTGVSQNPRHKITKRGQNVTFRCDPISEHNRLYWYRQTLGQGPEFLTYFQNEAQLEKSRLLSDRFSAERPKGSFSTLEIQRTEQGDSAMYLCASTRGTATNEKLFFGSGTQLSVL.

The rearrangement uses TRBV9 and TRBJ1-2; 10 bases match TRBD1. Looked up from germline, CDR1 is SGDLS and CDR2 is YYNGEE. The CDR3 is 18 residues long. The J segment lost 1 base and the V segment lost 5 bases, leaving 14 bases of the junction unmatched. The DNA of the CDR3 is TGTGCCAGCAGTACAAAAGGACAGGGGGATGGGGATAACTATGGCTACACCTTC. Translated, it gives CASSTKGQGDGDNYGYTF.

This clone was seen only a few times. This chain uses TRBV19 with TRBJ1-1; D remains ambiguous. Germline V gene lookup returns CDR1 LNHDA and CDR2 SQIVND (reference sequence). V was clipped by 5 bases and J by 2 bases, with 15 bases between them. The CDR3 spans 15 residues. The CDR3 sequence is CASSGRRATNTEAFF. The CDR3 DNA sequence: TGTGCCAGTAGTGGAAGGCGGGCGACAAACACTGAAGCTTTCTTT.

CDR3 nucleotides: TGTGCCAGCAGCTACAGGGACCATTCCTACGAGCAGTACTTC. Its translation is CASSYRDHSYEQYF. The V gene is TRBV11-2, the J gene TRBJ2-7, with D possibly TRBD1 on 6 matching bases. Germline V lookup: CDR1 SGHAT, CDR2 FQNNGV. CDR3 size: 14 residues. V was cut by 4 bases and J by 1 base, with 11 bases left in between.

CDR3 protein: CASSGRDDGEQYF. The CDR3 DNA reads TGCGCCAGCAGCGGGAGGGATGATGGCGAGCAGTACTTC. This rearrangement joins TRBV5-1 to TRBJ2-7, with 7 nucleotides matching TRBD2. V lost 4 bases and J lost 6; bases outside the gene matches: 7. Germline V gives CDR1 SGHRS, CDR2 YFSETQ. The CDR3 runs 13 residues.

The genes are TRBV3-1 (or the pseudogene TRBV3-2) and TRBJ2-1; D perhaps matches TRBD1 (5 bases). The CDR3 sequence is 18 residues long. V was pared by 0 bases and J by 0 bases, with 15 bases between. CDR1 and CDR2 (germline): LGHDT, YNNKEL (reference sequence). The CDR3 DNA sequence: TGTGCCAGCAGCCAAGATCTCGGACACTCGAGCTCCTACAATGAGCAGTTCTTC. Residues: CASSQDLGHSSSYNEQFF.

This chain joins TRBV7-2 and TRBJ2-1, with 11 bases aligning to TRBD2. CDR1 and CDR2 (germline): SGHTA, FQGNSA. V trimming: 1 base; J trimming: 7 bases; junction bases outside the gene matches: 9. The CDR3 loop spans 17 amino acids. The CDR3: CASSLEIAGGPGNEQFF. The DNA of the CDR3 is TGTGCCAGCAGCTTAGAAATAGCGGGAGGGCCCGGGAATGAGCAGTTCTTC.

V is TRBV7-6 and J is TRBJ2-7, with D maybe TRBD2 (6 bases). Germline assignment: CDR1 SGHVS and CDR2 FNYEAQ. There are 14 residues in the CDR3. V was shortened by 5 bases and J by 4 bases, with 15 bases between the two germline ends. The CDR3, as DNA: TGTGCCAGCAGCGCAAATATGGGAGGTTACGAGCAGTACTTC. The encoded protein is CASSANMGGYEQYF.

The rearrangement joins TRBV4-1 to TRBJ1-4, with D possibly matching TRBD1 (5 bases). V shed 5 bases and J shed 11 bases, with 15 bases lying between them. This CDR3 comprises 13 residues. Germline CDR1 reads MGHRA; CDR2 reads YSYEKL. CDR3 sequence (DNA): TGCGCCAGCAGCGCTGACATTAAGGGGAAACTGTTTTTT. Translating it yields CASSADIKGKLFF.

The rearrangement uses TRBV18 and TRBJ1-4, with a weak D call TRBD1 (5 bases). In germline, CDR1 is KGHSH, CDR2 LQKENI. The CDR3 sequence is 14 residues long. The V end was cut by 1 base, the J end by 6 bases, with 9 bases between. Here the CDR3 DNA reads TGTGCCAGCTCACCACTCGGGGGGGATGAAAAACTGTTTTTT. Translating it yields CASSPLGGDEKLFF.

The CDR3 protein is CASSSLAGGSSYNEQFF. The CDR3 DNA reads TGTGCCAGCAGCTCCTTAGCGGGGGGAAGCTCCTACAATGAGCAGTTCTTC. The gene calls are TRBV5-5 and TRBJ2-1; 10 bases line up with TRBD2. Trimming cost V 3 bases and J 0 bases; bases outside gene matches: 6. The CDR3 loop spans 17 amino acids. Germline V CDR1 and CDR2: SGHKS, YYEKEE (reference sequence).

The chain couples TRBV2 to TRBJ1-6; 7 bases agree with TRBD1. The CDR3 loop spans 14 amino acids. Unmatched junction bases numbered 5, after V lost 6 bases and J lost 6 bases. Germline CDR1 and CDR2: SNHLY and FYNNEI. This CDR3 is CASRRDSPNSPLHF. The CDR3 DNA reads TGTGCCAGCAGACGGGACAGCCCTAATTCACCCCTCCACTTT.

This clone has a single count. As DNA, the CDR3 is TGTGCCAGCGGGCTTCAGCCCCAGCATTTT. Amino acid sequence: CASGLQPQHF. The V and J genes are TRBV6-5 and TRBJ1-5; no definite D call. The CDR3 is 10 amino acids. The V end lost 8 bases, the J end lost 6 bases, and 5 bases lay between the germline ends. Per germline, CDR1 MNHEY and CDR2 SVGAGI.

V usage is TRBV6-5 and J usage is TRBJ1-1; TRBD1 aligns across 8 bases. V gave up 6 bases and J gave up 7 bases; unmatched junction bases: 13. In germline, CDR1 is MNHEY, CDR2 SVGAGI. The CDR3 covers 15 residues. CDR3 DNA sequence: TGTGCCAGCAGGAAGCCTCCGGACAGGGCAAATGAAGCTTTCTTT. Its translation is CASRKPPDRANEAFF.

As DNA, the CDR3 is TGTGCCAGCAGTGAACAGGGGGCTCCAAACTACGAGCAGTACTTC. Protein sequence: CASSEQGAPNYEQYF. V gene TRBV2 combines with J gene TRBJ2-7, with 8 nucleotides matching TRBD1. This CDR3 is 15 amino acids long. Germline V gene sequence: CDR1 SNHLY, CDR2 FYNNEI. J gave up 3 bases and V 2 bases, and 6 bases lay outside the gene matches.

V is TRBV19 and J is TRBJ2-5; a possible D gene is TRBD2 (5 bases). The CDR3 has 15 amino acids. Germline assignment: CDR1 LNHDA and CDR2 SQIVND (reference sequence). Trimming removed 5 bases from V and 4 bases from J, with 17 bases in between. In DNA form, the CDR3 reads TGTGCCAGTAGTCTGAGCGGCAGGCCTCCAGAGACCCAGTACTTC. This gives the protein CASSLSGRPPETQYF. Using reference TRBV19 and TRBJ2-5 for the parts outside the CDR3, the full variable domain is DGGITQSPKYLFRKEGQNVTLSCEQNLNHDAMYWYRQDPGQGLRLIYYSQIVNDFQKGDIAEGYSVSREKKESFPLTVTSAQKNPTAFYLCASSLSGRPPETQYFGPGTRLLVL.

V usage is TRBV19 and J usage is TRBJ1-3; perhaps TRBD1 as D (5 bases). With 5 bases removed from V and 0 bases from J, the gap between germline ends came to 11 bases. Germline V gene sequence: CDR1 LNHDA, CDR2 SQIVND (reference sequence). The CDR3 has 15 amino acids. The CDR3 sequence is CASSPTGYSGNTIYF. CDR3 DNA: TGTGCCAGTAGTCCTACAGGATACTCTGGAAACACCATATATTTT.

This clone was seen a single time. The V gene is TRBV27, the J gene TRBJ2-3; tentative D call: TRBD2 (6 bases). This CDR3 has 15 amino acids. The germline gives CDR1 MNHEY, CDR2 SMNVEV (reference sequence). The V gene lost 2 bases and the J gene lost 3 bases, with 12 bases spanning the gap. The CDR3 nucleotides are TGTGCCAGCAGTTTAACGCGGGGAAGAACAGATACGCAGTATTTT. Its protein product is CASSLTRGRTDTQYF.